The clone carrying this T cell receptor beta chain was found once. What it binds is unknown. PCR primers comprised 60 Vbeta and 13 Jbeta primers. Some clones are missing from TCRdb's copy, which holds only in-frame ones; the method was immunoSEQ multiplex PCR. The sample holds 140,000 or so clones, 84% seen once. The source of the sample is a study of cytomegalovirus exposure and HLA in healthy donors. Germline CDR1 reads SGHAT; CDR2 reads FQNNGV. The CDR3 spans 17 residues. Losses at the gene ends were 5 bases for V and 3 bases for J; bases not matched to a gene: 12. Study conclusions and caveats: Later analysis associated a missense DCLRE1C variant with TCR beta V- and J-gene trimming. Usually a TCR sequence was rare, but some public TCRs were found in many donors. Later findings reportedly placed an Asian-associated ancestry cluster below the approximately 700-donor mean for N-insertions.

Sequences were obtained from PBMCs. The receptor comes from a boy aged 2 to 10 in good health and CMV-seronegative. The gene calls are TRBV11-2 and TRBJ1-4; 7 nucleotides agree with TRBD1. The CDR3 sequence: CASSPPTGHVANEKLFF. CDR3 sequence (DNA): TGTGCCAGCAGCCCCCCGACAGGGCATGTTGCTAATGAAAAACTGTTTTTT.